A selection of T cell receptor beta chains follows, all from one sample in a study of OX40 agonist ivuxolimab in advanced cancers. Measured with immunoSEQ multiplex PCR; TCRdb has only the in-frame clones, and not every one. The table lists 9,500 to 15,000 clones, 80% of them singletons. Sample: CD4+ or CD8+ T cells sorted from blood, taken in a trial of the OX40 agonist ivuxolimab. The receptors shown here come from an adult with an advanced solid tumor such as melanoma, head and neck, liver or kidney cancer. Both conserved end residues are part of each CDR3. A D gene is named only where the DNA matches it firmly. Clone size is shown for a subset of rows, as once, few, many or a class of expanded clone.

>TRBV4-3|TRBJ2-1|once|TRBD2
CASSQGLAGGVDEQFF
TGCGCCAGCAGCCAAGGACTAGCGGGAGGTGTGGATGAGCAGTTCTTC
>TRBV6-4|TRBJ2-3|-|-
CASSGHSTDTQYF
TGTGCCAGCAGTGGACATAGCACAGATACGCAGTATTTT
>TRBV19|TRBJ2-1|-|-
CASSIGGSNYNEQFF
TGTGCCAGTAGTATAGGAGGTAGCAACTACAATGAGCAGTTCTTC
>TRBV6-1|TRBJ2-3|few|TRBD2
CASSEALAGRSTDTQYF
TGTGCCAGCAGTGAAGCTTTAGCGGGGAGAAGCACAGATACGCAGTATTTT
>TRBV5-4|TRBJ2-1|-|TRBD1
CASSSEAGTGAVGYYNEQFF
TGTGCCAGCAGCTCGGAGGCCGGGACAGGGGCGGTGGGTTACTACAATGAGCAGTTCTTC
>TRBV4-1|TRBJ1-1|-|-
CASSNSGNTEAFF
TGCGCCAGCAGCAATTCAGGGAACACTGAAGCTTTCTTT
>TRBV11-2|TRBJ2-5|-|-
CASSLPGPGEETQYF
TGTGCCAGCAGCCTCCCGGGACCCGGAGAGGAGACCCAGTACTTC
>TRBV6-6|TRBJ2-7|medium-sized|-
CASSYSAAPYEQYF
TGTGCCAGCAGTTACTCCGCGGCGCCCTACGAGCAGTACTTC
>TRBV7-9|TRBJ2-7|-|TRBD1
CASSGPGQGYLLSSYEQYF
TGTGCCAGCAGCGGACCGGGACAGGGATACCTGTTAAGCTCCTACGAGCAGTACTTC
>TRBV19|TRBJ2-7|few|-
CASSLGGRYEQYF
TGTGCCAGTAGCCTGGGGGGCCGCTACGAGCAGTACTTC
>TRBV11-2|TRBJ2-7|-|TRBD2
CASSSSTSGETTYEQYF
TGTGCCAGCAGCTCTTCAACTAGCGGGGAGACGACATACGAGCAGTACTTC
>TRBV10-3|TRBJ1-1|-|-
CAISESKHANTEAFF
TGTGCCATCAGTGAGTCGAAACATGCGAACACTGAAGCTTTCTTT
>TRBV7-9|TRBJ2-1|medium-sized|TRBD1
CASSLTDRGLYNEQFF
TGTGCCAGCAGCTTAACGGACAGGGGACTCTACAATGAGCAGTTCTTC
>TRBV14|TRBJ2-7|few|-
CASSPSRSYEQYF
TGTGCCAGCAGCCCGTCGCGGAGTTACGAGCAGTACTTC
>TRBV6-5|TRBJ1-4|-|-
CASSYTSGGKLFF
TGTGCCAGCAGTTACACTTCCGGCGGGAAACTGTTTTTT
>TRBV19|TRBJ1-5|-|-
CASSDWGGWEPQHF
TGTGCCAGTAGTGACTGGGGGGGCTGGGAGCCCCAGCATTTT
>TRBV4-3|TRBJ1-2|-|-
CASSQDNLLGGVSTGYTF
TGCGCCAGCAGCCAAGACAATTTACTGGGGGGAGTCAGTACTGGCTACACCTTC
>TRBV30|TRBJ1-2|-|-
CAWALSGAGYGYTF
TGTGCCTGGGCCCTGTCAGGGGCCGGGTATGGCTACACCTTC
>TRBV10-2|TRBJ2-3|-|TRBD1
CASSEDRGGTDTQYF
TGCGCCAGCAGTGAGGACAGGGGCGGCACAGATACGCAGTATTTT
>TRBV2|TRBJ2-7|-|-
CASTSGQLSYEQYF
TGTGCCAGCACCTCGGGGCAGCTAAGCTACGAGCAGTACTTC
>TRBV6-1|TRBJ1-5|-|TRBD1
CASSGLTGMLHSNQPQHF
TGTGCCAGCAGTGGGCTGACAGGGATGCTCCATAGCAATCAGCCCCAGCATTTT
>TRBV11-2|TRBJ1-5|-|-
CASSRGSNQPQHF
TGTGCCAGCAGCCGTGGGAGCAATCAGCCCCAGCATTTT
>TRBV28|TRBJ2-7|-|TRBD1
CASSSWTGSLSYEQYF
TGTGCCAGCAGTTCCTGGACAGGTTCCCTATCCTACGAGCAGTACTTC
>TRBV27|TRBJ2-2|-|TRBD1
CASSLSPGTANTGELFF
TGTGCCAGCAGTTTATCGCCCGGGACAGCGAACACCGGGGAGCTGTTTTTT
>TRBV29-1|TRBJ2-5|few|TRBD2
CSAHLAGGQETQYF
TGCAGCGCCCACTTAGCGGGGGGCCAAGAGACCCAGTACTTC
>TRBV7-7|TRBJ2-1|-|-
CASSLGSGQALPNEQFF
TGTGCTAGCAGCTTAGGAAGTGGTCAGGCCCTACCCAATGAGCAGTTCTTC
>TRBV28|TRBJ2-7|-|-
CASSLGQGSYEQYF
TGTGCCAGCAGTTTAGGGCAGGGATCCTACGAGCAGTACTTC
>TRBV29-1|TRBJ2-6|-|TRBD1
CSVGGQDRKLSSGANVLTF
TGCAGCGTTGGGGGCCAGGACAGGAAACTCAGCTCTGGGGCCAACGTCCTGACTTTC
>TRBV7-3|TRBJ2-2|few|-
CASSFFRAGTENTGELFF
TGTGCCAGCAGCTTTTTTCGAGCCGGGACGGAGAACACCGGGGAGCTGTTTTTT
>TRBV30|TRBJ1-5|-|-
CACQLDSRNGGNQPQHF
TGTGCCTGTCAGCTGGACAGTCGCAACGGTGGCAATCAGCCCCAGCATTTT
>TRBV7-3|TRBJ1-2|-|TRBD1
CASSDGTGVGYGYTF
TGTGCCAGCAGCGACGGGACAGGGGTTGGCTATGGCTACACCTTC
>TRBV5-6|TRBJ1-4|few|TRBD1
CASSSEGQGGGKLFF
TGTGCCAGCAGCAGCGAGGGACAGGGAGGCGGAAAACTGTTTTTT
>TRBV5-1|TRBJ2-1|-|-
CASSLRGLGNEQFF
TGCGCCAGCAGCTTGCGGGGATTGGGCAATGAGCAGTTCTTC
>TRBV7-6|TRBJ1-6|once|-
CASSPPGAGSPLHF
TGTGCCAGCAGCCCCCCCGGGGCAGGGTCACCCCTCCACTTT
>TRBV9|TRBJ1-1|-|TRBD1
CASSPGGAGETEAFF
TGTGCCAGCAGCCCAGGGGGCGCGGGTGAAACTGAAGCTTTCTTT
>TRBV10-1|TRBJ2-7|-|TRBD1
CASSERGTGGWNEQYF
TGCGCCAGCAGTGAGCGAGGGACAGGGGGCTGGAACGAGCAGTACTTC